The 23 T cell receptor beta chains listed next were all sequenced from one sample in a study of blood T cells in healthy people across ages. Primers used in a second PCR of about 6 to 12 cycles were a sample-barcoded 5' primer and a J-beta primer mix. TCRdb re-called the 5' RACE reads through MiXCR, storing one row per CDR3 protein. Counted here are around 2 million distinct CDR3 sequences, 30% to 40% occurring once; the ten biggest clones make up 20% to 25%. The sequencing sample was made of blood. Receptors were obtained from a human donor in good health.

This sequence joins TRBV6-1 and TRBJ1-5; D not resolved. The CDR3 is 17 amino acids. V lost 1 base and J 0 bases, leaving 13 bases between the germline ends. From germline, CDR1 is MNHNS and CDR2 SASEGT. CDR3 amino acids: CASSEELRLYSNQPQHF. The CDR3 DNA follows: TGTGCCAGCAGTGAAGAGCTCAGACTGTATAGCAATCAGCCCCAGCATTTT.

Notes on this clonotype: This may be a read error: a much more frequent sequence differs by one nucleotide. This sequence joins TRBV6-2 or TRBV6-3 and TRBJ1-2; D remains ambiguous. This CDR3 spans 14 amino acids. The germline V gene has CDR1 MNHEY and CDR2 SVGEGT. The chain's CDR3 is CASSSRRNNYGCTF. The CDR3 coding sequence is TGTGCCAGCAGTTCGAGGCGGAATAACTATGGCTGCACCTTC.

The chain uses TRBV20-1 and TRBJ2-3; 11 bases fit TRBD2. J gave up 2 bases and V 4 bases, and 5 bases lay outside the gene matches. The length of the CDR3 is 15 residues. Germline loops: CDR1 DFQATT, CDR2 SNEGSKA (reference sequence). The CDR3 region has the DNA TGCAGTGCTATAACTAGCGGGGGTTACACAGATACGCAGTATTTT. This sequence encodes CSAITSGGYTDTQYF.

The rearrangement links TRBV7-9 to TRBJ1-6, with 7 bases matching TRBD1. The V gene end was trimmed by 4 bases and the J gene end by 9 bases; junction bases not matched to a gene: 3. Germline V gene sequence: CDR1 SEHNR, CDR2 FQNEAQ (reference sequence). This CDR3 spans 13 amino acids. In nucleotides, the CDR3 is TGTGCCAGCAGCTGGGGGGACAGTTCACCCCTCCACTTT. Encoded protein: CASSWGDSSPLHF.

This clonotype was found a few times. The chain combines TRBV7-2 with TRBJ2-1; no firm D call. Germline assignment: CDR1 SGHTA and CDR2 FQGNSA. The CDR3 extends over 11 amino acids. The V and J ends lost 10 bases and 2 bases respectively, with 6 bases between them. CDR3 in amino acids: CATLAYNEQFF. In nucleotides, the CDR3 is TGTGCCACCCTAGCCTACAATGAGCAGTTCTTC.

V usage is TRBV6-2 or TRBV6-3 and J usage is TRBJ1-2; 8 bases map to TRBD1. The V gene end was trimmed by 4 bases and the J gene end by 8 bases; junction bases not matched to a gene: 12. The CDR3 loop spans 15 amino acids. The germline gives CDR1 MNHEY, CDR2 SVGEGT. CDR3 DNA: TGTGCCAGCAGTTTACCGGGTCGGACAGGGAAAGGCTACACCTTC. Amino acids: CASSLPGRTGKGYTF.

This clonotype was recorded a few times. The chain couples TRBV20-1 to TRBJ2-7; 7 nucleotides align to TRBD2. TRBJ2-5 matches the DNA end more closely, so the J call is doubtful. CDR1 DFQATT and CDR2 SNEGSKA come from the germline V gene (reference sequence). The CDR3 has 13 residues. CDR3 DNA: TGCAGTGCTAGACAGGGAGGGGTCGAGACCCAGTACTTC. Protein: CSARQGGVETQYF.

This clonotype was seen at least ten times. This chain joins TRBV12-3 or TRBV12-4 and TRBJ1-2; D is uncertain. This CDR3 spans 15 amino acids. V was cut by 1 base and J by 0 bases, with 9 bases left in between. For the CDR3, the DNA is TGTGCCAGCAGTTTAGGCGCAGGTCCTAACTATGGCTACACCTTC. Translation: CASSLGAGPNYGYTF.

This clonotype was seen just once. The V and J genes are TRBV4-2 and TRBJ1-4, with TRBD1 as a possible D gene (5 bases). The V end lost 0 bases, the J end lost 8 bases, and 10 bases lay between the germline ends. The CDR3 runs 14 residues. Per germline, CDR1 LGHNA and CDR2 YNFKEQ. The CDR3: CASSQDWGGEKLFF. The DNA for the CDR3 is TGTGCCAGCAGCCAAGATTGGGGGGGAGAAAAACTGTTTTTT.

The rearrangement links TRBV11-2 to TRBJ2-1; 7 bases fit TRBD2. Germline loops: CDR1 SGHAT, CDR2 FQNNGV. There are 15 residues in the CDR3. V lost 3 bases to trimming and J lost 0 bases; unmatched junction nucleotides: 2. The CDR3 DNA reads TGTGCCAGCAGCTTTAGCGGGTACTCCTACAATGAGCAGTTCTTC. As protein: CASSFSGYSYNEQFF.

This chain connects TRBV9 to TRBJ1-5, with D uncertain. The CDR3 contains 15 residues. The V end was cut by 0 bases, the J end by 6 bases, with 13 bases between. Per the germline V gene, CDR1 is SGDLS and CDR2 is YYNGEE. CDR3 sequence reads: CASSVDLSSGQPQHF. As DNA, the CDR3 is TGTGCCAGCAGCGTAGACTTGAGCAGCGGTCAGCCCCAGCATTTT.

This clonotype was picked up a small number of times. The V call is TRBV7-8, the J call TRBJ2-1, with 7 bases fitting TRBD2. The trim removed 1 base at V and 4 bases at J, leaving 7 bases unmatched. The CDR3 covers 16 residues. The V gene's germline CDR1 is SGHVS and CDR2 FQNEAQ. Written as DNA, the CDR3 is TGTGCCAGCAGCTTAGTTACCAGCGGGGTGTACAATGAGCAGTTCTTC. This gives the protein CASSLVTSGVYNEQFF.

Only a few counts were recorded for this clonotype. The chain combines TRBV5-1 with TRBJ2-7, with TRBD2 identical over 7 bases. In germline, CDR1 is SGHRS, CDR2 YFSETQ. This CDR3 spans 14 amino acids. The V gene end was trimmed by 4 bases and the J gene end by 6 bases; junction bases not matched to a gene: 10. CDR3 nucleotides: TGCGCCAGCAGCAGATCGGGACTACTATCCGAGCAGTACTTC. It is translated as CASSRSGLLSEQYF.

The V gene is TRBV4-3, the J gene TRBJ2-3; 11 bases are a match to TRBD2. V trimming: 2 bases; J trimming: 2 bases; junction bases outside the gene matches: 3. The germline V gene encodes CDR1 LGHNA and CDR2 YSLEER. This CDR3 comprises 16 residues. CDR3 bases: TGCGCCAGCAGCCAACTAGCGGGGGGACTCACAGATACGCAGTATTTT. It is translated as CASSQLAGGLTDTQYF.

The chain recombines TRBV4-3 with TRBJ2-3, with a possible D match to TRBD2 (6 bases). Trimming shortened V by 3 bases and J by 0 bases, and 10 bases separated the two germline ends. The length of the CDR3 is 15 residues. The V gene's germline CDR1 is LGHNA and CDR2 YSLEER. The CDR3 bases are TGCGCCAGCAGCCAGCGGGACGCTAGCACAGATACGCAGTATTTT. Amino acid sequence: CASSQRDASTDTQYF.

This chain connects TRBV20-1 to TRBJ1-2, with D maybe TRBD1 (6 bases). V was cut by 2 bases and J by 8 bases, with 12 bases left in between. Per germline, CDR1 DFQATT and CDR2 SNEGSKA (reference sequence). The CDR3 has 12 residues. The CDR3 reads CSARQGMGGYTF. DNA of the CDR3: TGCAGTGCTAGACAGGGGATGGGGGGCTACACCTTC.

The CDR3 DNA sequence: TGCAGTGCTAGAGGCCCGGGACAGGGGGTTTATGGCTACACCTTC. Protein sequence: CSARGPGQGVYGYTF. This chain joins TRBV20-1 and TRBJ1-2; TRBD1 agrees at 11 bases. With V trimmed by 1 base and J by 5 bases, 6 bases remained unmatched. Looked up from germline, CDR1 is DFQATT and CDR2 is SNEGSKA (reference sequence). The CDR3 loop spans 15 amino acids.

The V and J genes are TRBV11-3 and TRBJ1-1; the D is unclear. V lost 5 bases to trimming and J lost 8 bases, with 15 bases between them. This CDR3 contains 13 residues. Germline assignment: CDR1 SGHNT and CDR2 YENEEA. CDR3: CASSQGRVSEAFF. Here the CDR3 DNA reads TGTGCCAGCAGCCAAGGAAGGGTATCAGAAGCTTTCTTT.

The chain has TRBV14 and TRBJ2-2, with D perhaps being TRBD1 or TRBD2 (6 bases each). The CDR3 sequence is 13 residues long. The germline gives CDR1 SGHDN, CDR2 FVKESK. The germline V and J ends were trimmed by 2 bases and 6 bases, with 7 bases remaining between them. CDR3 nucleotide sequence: TGTGCCAGCAGCCAAAGGGGGGCCGGGGAGCTGTTTTTT. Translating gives CASSQRGAGELFF.

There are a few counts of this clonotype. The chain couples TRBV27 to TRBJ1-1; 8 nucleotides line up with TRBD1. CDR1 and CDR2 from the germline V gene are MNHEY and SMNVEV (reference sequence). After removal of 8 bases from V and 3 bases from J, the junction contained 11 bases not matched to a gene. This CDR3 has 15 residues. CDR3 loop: CASRIDRGRDTEAFF. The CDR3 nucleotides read TGTGCCAGCCGGATCGACAGGGGCCGAGACACTGAAGCTTTCTTT.

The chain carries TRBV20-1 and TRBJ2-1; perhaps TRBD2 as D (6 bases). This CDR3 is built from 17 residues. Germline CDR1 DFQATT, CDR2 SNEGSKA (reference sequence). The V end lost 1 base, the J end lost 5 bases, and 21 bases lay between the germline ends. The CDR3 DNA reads TGCAGTGCTAGAGTTCGAGGGGCTAGCGCTTATCACAATGAGCAGTTCTTC. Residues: CSARVRGASAYHNEQFF.

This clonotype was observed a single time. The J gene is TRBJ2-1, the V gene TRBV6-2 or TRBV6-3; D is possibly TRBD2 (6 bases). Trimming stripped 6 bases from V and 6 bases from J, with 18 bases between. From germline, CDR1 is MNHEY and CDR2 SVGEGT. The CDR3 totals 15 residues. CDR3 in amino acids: CASSLGGSGFNEQFF. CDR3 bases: TGTGCCAGCAGCCTCGGGGGTAGCGGATTCAATGAGCAGTTCTTC.

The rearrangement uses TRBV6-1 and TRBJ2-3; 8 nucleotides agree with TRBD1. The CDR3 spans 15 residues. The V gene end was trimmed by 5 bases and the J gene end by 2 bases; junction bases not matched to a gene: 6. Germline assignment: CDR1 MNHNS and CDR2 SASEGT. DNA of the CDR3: TGTGCCAGCAGTAGGGACAGGACCGCCACAGATACGCAGTATTTT. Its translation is CASSRDRTATDTQYF.